This TCR beta chain was identified during a study of T-cell memory formation after mild COVID-19. About the research overall: TCR clusters were largely donor specific.

Study-wide findings and caveats: A second wave of clones peaked on day 37, and their SARS-CoV-2 specificity went unconfirmed.

The CDR3 has 14 amino acids. Germline CDR1 and CDR2: SGHNT and YYREEE (reference sequence). The trim removed 6 bases at V and 4 bases at J, leaving 6 bases unmatched. As for this clonotype: Its antigen is unknown.

Via MiXCR, TCRdb re-called the 5' RACE reads, giving one row per CDR3 protein. The data contain approximately 450,000 distinct CDR3 sequences, around a sixth of them singletons. Sequencing was done on a sample of PBMCs or a T cell subset sorted from them (not recorded which). This chain links TRBV5-4 with TRBJ1-2, with 10 bases fitting TRBD1. The source is an adult woman who had mild COVID-19 (a few samples of this study predate the infection). Cell type and time point are not known. The CDR3 region is CASTKDRGLYGYTF. The CDR3 region has the DNA TGTGCCAGCACCAAAGACAGGGGGCTCTATGGCTACACCTTC.